This TCR beta chain was sequenced during a study of shared clonotypes between healthy human individuals. In the case of this clone: Its antigen is not identified.

Study observations and caveats: About 5% of naive CD4 clonotypes were common to a few donors.

In the original workflow: Sequence data from immunoSEQ were junction-only and lacked quality scores; consequently, filtering differed. Using immunoSEQ multiplex PCR, the repertoire was profiled, and TCRdb retains in-frame clones only, with some absent. V, J and clone size are those of that table, while D and trimming were read from the DNA. The sample yields millions of clones, 90% to 95% seen once. Germline lookup yields CDR1 SGHRS and CDR2 YFSETQ. This CDR3 has 15 amino acids. Trimming took off 4 bases at V and 0 bases at J, with 13 bases between the two ends. None of the donors, who were healthy HIV-negative adults, had recently had acute infections or vaccinations.

Sequenced material: naive CD4+ T cells sorted from blood. The sample's subset: CD45RA+ positively selected. This clonotype was sampled from a man between 18 and 35 years old in good health. The gene calls are TRBV5-1 and TRBJ1-1; D is unresolved. The chain's CDR3 is CASSPGLNLNTEAFF. DNA for the CDR3: TGCGCCAGCAGCCCGGGCTTAAACTTGAACACTGAAGCTTTCTTT.